The rows below give T cell receptor beta chains drawn from one sample of a study of tumor and adjacent non-tumor tissue in lung cancer. Using its own MiXCR run on the multiplex PCR reads, TCRdb lists one record per CDR3 protein. The sample shows fewer than 85,000 distinct CDR3 sequences, around 73% of them seen only once. Sequenced input: lung tumor tissue. All receptors come from a man in his sixties with non-small cell lung cancer. Each CDR3 is given with its conserved first and last residue. Fields, in order: CDR3 protein, D gene, J gene, V gene. The D gene is left open where the match is weak.

CDR3: CASSYISGTWGLFF
D: NA
J: TRBJ2-2
V: TRBV11-1

CDR3: CSTDRALPGNTIHF
D: NA
J: TRBJ1-3
V: TRBV29-1

CDR3: CASGPASDESRYF
D: NA
J: TRBJ2-5
V: TRBV6-2/TRBV6-3

CDR3: CIEGRGYTF
D: NA
J: TRBJ1-2
V: TRBV29-1

CDR3: CASSEPGGAGELFF
D: TRBD2
J: TRBJ2-2
V: TRBV10-1

CDR3: CDSSYSWRETAVQYF
D: TRBD2
J: TRBJ2-7
V: TRBV6-5

CDR3: CASRQQTTADTQYF
D: NA
J: TRBJ2-3
V: TRBV5-4

CDR3: CASSAYDEQFF
D: NA
J: TRBJ2-1
V: TRBV6-1

CDR3: CSATLAGGRETGELSF
D: TRBD2
J: TRBJ2-2
V: TRBV20-1

CDR3: CASRRSGESYNEQFF
D: NA
J: TRBJ2-1
V: TRBV5-5

CDR3: CASKGTAREKQYF
D: NA
J: TRBJ2-5
V: TRBV6-5

CDR3: CASSTIGGTVVAPLHF
D: TRBD1
J: TRBJ1-6
V: TRBV5-4

CDR3: CSVGFNIGTGSNYDYTF
D: TRBD1
J: TRBJ1-2
V: TRBV29-1

CDR3: CSARDGGGAGLYF
D: NA
J: TRBJ2-7
V: TRBV20-1

CDR3: CSVASGPNSPLHF
D: NA
J: TRBJ1-6
V: TRBV29-1

CDR3: CSARGLVGEKLSF
D: NA
J: TRBJ1-4
V: TRBV20-1

CDR3: CASSGRGTVVDF
D: NA
J: TRBJ2-7
V: TRBV6-1

CDR3: CSMRDRPDEQYF
D: TRBD1
J: TRBJ2-7
V: TRBV20-1

CDR3: CAWSVGLATNEQFF
D: NA
J: TRBJ2-1
V: TRBV30

CDR3: CASSYSRRGSNEQFF
D: NA
J: TRBJ2-1
V: TRBV6-5

CDR3: CSASIGSYSSPLHF
D: NA
J: TRBJ1-6
V: TRBV20-1

CDR3: CASSFLASTDTHYF
D: NA
J: TRBJ2-3
V: TRBV28

CDR3: CASSLAGGGGTEAFF
D: NA
J: TRBJ1-1
V: TRBV28

CDR3: CASSARWEGSYEQYF
D: TRBD2
J: TRBJ2-7
V: TRBV9

CDR3: CASRTGDGELFF
D: TRBD1
J: TRBJ2-2
V: TRBV7-9

CDR3: CASTWGGGGTGEQFF
D: NA
J: TRBJ2-1
V: TRBV5-1

CDR3: CSVESSEGPYEQYF
D: NA
J: TRBJ2-7
V: TRBV29-1

CDR3: CASSLFSAGTQYF
D: NA
J: TRBJ2-5
V: TRBV12-3/TRBV12-4

CDR3: CAGSYPQPGLAGVGLDTQYF
D: TRBD2
J: TRBJ2-3
V: TRBV6-2/TRBV6-3

CDR3: CASSHGQGGSSLLHF
D: TRBD1
J: TRBJ1-6
V: TRBV6-5

CDR3: CAGSLGQRGRYEQYF
D: NA
J: TRBJ2-7
V: TRBV11-1

CDR3: CRVHFRTLGTYEQYF
D: NA
J: TRBJ2-7
V: TRBV20-1

CDR3: CSIPLAGGVDTQYF
D: TRBD2
J: TRBJ2-3
V: TRBV20-1

CDR3: CSASEVSDNYGYTF
D: NA
J: TRBJ1-2
V: TRBV20-1

CDR3: CAFKQAGDYNEQFF
D: TRBD2
J: TRBJ2-1
V: TRBV30

CDR3: CVSRSLEGAFTDTQYF
D: TRBD1
J: TRBJ2-3
V: TRBV5-4

CDR3: CGARDPGGSGETQYF
D: TRBD2
J: TRBJ2-5
V: TRBV20-1

CDR3: CSVSDRAATNEKLLF
D: TRBD1
J: TRBJ1-4
V: TRBV29-1

CDR3: CASLSTGSLLGGSYNEQFF
D: NA
J: TRBJ2-1
V: TRBV10-2

CDR3: CTSNRQGKTSPLQF
D: TRBD1
J: TRBJ1-6
V: TRBV6-6

CDR3: CASSYSGQTYTGVLFF
D: NA
J: TRBJ2-2
V: TRBV6-6

CDR3: CTSSLERSGPHTGELFF
D: NA
J: TRBJ2-2
V: TRBV11-1

CDR3: CASSYWFGGTEAFF
D: NA
J: TRBJ1-1
V: TRBV6-5

CDR3: CGVEDRSYQETQYF
D: NA
J: TRBJ2-5
V: TRBV29-1

CDR3: CASSLPENAEAFF
D: NA
J: TRBJ1-1
V: TRBV28

CDR3: CSVGLGRYYNEQSF
D: NA
J: TRBJ2-1
V: TRBV29-1

CDR3: CASNVSWTRTDTQYF
D: NA
J: TRBJ2-3
V: TRBV9

CDR3: CASSSPTRRANGQFF
D: NA
J: TRBJ2-1
V: TRBV13

CDR3: CASSSGLITGELFF
D: NA
J: TRBJ2-2
V: TRBV6-2/TRBV6-3

CDR3: CSAKGIHKTQQETRYF
D: NA
J: TRBJ2-5
V: TRBV20-1

CDR3: CASSLTRGLLNEQYF
D: NA
J: TRBJ2-7
V: TRBV27

CDR3: CSAQIRDEQFF
D: NA
J: TRBJ2-1
V: TRBV20-1